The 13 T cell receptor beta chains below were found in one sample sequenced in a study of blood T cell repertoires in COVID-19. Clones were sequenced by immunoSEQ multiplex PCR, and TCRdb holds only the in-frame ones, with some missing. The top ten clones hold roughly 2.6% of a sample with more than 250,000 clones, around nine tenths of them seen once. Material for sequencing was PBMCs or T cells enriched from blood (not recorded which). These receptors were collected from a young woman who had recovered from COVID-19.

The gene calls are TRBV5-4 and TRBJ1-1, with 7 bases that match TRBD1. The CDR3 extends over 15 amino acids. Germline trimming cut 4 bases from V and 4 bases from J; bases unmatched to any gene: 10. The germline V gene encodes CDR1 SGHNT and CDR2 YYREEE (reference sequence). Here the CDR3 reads CASSLPTGDVTEAFF. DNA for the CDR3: TGTGCCAGCAGCCTTCCTACAGGGGATGTCACTGAAGCTTTCTTT. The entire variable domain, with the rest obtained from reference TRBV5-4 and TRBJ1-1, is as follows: ETGVTQSPTHLIKTRGQQVTLRCSSQSGHNTVSWYQQALGQGPQFIFQYYREEENGRGNFPPRFSGLQFPNYSSELNVNALELDDSALYLCASSLPTGDVTEAFFGQGTRLTVV.

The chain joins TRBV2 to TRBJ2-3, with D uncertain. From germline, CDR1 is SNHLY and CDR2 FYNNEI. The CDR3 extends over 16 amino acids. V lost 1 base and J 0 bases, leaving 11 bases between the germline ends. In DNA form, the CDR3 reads TGTGCCAGCAGTGAAGGAGTAAAAGCTAGCACAGATACGCAGTATTTT. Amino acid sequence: CASSEGVKASTDTQYF.

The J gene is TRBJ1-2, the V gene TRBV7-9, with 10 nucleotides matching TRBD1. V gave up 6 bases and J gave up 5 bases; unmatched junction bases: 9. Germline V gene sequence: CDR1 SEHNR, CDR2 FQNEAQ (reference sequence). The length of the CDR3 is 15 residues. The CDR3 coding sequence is TGTGCCAGCAGTATCCGACAGGGGGCGCGTTATGGCTACACCTTC. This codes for CASSIRQGARYGYTF.

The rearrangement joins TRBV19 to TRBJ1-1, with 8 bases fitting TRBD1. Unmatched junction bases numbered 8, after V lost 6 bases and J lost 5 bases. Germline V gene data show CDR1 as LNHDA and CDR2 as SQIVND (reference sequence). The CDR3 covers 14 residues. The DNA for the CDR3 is TGTGCCAGTAGGTCGACAGGGGCAAGGACTGAAGCTTTCTTT. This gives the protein CASRSTGARTEAFF.

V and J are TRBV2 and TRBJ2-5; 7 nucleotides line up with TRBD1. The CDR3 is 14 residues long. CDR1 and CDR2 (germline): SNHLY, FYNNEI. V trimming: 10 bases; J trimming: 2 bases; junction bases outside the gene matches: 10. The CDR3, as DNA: TGTGCCAAGTCGGACAGGAGTTTACAAGAGACCCAGTACTTC. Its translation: CAKSDRSLQETQYF.

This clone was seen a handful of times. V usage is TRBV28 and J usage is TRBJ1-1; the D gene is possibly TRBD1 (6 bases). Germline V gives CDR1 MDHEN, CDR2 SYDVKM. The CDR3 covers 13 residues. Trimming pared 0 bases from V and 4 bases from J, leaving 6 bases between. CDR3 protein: CASSLWGATEAFF. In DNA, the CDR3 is TGTGCCAGCAGTTTATGGGGGGCCACTGAAGCTTTCTTT.

CDR3 sequence: CASSLLRQSDRYGYTF. CDR3 in DNA: TGTGCCAGCAGCTTACTCCGACAGTCCGACCGCTATGGCTACACCTTC. The chain links TRBV7-9 to TRBJ1-2; the D gene is possibly TRBD1 (5 bases). This CDR3 is 16 amino acids long. CDR1 and CDR2 from the germline V gene are SEHNR and FQNEAQ (reference sequence). Trimming removed 2 bases at V and 4 bases at J, with 17 bases between.

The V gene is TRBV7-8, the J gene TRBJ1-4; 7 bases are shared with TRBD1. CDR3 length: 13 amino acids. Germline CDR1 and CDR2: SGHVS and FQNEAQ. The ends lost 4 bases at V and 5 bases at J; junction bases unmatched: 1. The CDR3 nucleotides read TGTGCCAGCAGCTCGACAGGGAATGAAAAACTGTTTTTT. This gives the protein CASSSTGNEKLFF. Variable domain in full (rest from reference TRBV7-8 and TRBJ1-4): GAGVSQSPRYKVAKRGQDVALRCDPISGHVSLFWYQQALGQGPEFLTYFQNEAQLDKSGLPSDRFFAERPEGSVSTLKIQRTQQEDSAVYLCASSSTGNEKLFFGSGTQLSVL.

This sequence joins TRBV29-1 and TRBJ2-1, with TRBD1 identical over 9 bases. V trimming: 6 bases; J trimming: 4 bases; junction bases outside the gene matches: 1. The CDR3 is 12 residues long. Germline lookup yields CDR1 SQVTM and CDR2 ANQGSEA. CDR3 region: CSVGQGYNEQFF. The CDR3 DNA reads TGCAGCGTCGGACAGGGGTACAATGAGCAGTTCTTC.

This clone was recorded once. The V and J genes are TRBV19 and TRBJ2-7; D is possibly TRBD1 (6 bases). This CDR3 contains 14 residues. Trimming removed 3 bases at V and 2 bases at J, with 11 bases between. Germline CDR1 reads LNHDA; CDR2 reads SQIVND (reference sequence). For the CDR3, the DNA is TGTGCCAGTAGTATGGGCAGGGGTACCTACGAGCAGTACTTC. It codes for CASSMGRGTYEQYF. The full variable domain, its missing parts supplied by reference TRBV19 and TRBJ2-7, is DGGITQSPKYLFRKEGQNVTLSCEQNLNHDAMYWYRQDPGQGLRLIYYSQIVNDFQKGDIAEGYSVSREKKESFPLTVTSAQKNPTAFYLCASSMGRGTYEQYFGPGTRLTVT.

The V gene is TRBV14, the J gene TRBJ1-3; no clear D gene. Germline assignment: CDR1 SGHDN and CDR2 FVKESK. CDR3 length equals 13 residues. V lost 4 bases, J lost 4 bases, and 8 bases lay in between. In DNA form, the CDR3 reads TGTGCCAGCAGCCTCCCGTTCGGAAACACCATATATTTT. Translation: CASSLPFGNTIYF.

The CDR3 nucleotides read TGCGCCAGCAGTGAGTCGGCAGGATACGAGCAGTACTTC. This encodes CASSESAGYEQYF. V usage is TRBV10-2 and J usage is TRBJ2-7, with D unclear. The CDR3 loop spans 13 amino acids. V was trimmed by 0 bases and J by 4 bases, leaving 7 bases between them. From germline, CDR1 is WSHSY and CDR2 SAAADI.

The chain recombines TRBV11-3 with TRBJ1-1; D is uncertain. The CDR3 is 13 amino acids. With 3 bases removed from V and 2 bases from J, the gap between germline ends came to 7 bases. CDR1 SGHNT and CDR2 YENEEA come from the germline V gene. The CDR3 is CASSFEGNTEAFF. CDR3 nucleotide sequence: TGTGCCAGCAGCTTCGAGGGAAACACTGAAGCTTTCTTT.